The present T cell receptor (beta chain) was sequenced within a study of T cell responses to AZD1222 COVID-19 vaccine. TCRdb's table, derived via immunoSEQ multiplex PCR, lists solely in-frame clones and lacks some. The data hold 150,000 or so clones, with over 85% observed a single time. Germline-derived CDR1 and CDR2 are MNHEY and SMNVEV (reference sequence). The V and J ends lost 5 bases and 8 bases, in that order; junction bases with no gene match: 12. The CDR3 extends over 16 amino acids. Sequenced here: peripheral blood, sampled on day 0 of AZD1222 vaccination. This sequence joins TRBV27 and TRBJ1-4, with TRBD1 identical over 9 bases. The TCR comes from an adult in good health. The CDR3 sequence is CASSAIYRGLGEKLFF. In DNA, the CDR3 is TGTGCCAGCAGTGCCATATACAGGGGGCTTGGAGAAAAACTGTTTTTT.